This paragraph reports one T cell receptor beta chain. The target of this receptor is not known. Within one base of it there is no much larger clone, and no base qualities were kept. This entry belongs to a study of blood T cells in healthy people across ages (dated by TCRdb to the mid-2010s). Context from the whole study: In model experiments, template switching captured roughly one uniquely barcoded TCR beta cDNA molecule for every two T cells. The study analyzed two additional independent replicas of 1 million unique cDNA reads from the same blood draw for two donors, one aged 18 to 30 and one aged 80 or older. To avoid experimental bias, donors of different ages were randomly spread across the sequencing lanes. Donors were grouped into four age groups: young (average 16 years), middle-aged (over 35), aged (roughly 67) and long-lived (around 80). To track age-related changes in TCR beta repertoire diversity, the study relied on deep sequencing normalized with unique cDNA molecular identifiers.

The donors were roughly 40 Caucasian individuals from Russia, aged roughly 6 to 100 years, who were systemically healthy. Ten milliliters of peripheral blood were drawn from each donor into EDTA-treated Vacutainer tubes. PBMCs were isolated by Ficoll-Paque density-gradient centrifugation, with at least 6 million obtained per sample. Trizol reagent was used to extract total RNA from the PBMCs, yielding at least 5 micrograms per sample. For every donor, an aliquot of PBMCs went through flow cytometry to measure the percentages of naive CD45RAhigh/CD27high T cells. From cysteine to phenylalanine, the CDR3 is 15 amino acids long. The kept DNA is CDR3 alone, 45 bases in frame from the first base. The trim is 10 bases for V and 5 bases for J, with a gap of 22 bases between the germline ends. From the germline V gene, CDR1 is MNHEY and CDR2 is SVGAGI. The library was produced with 5' RACE. Sequencing was performed on an Illumina HiSeq 2500. A second PCR of roughly 7 to 11 cycles was performed with a sample-barcoded 5' primer and a J-beta primer mix. A template-switch 5' adaptor carrying 12 random nucleotides introduced a unique molecular identifier onto each TCR beta cDNA molecule. At least 3 million CDR3-containing paired-end reads were obtained from each sample. All of the RNA was converted into first-strand cDNA using the Mint cDNA synthesis kit, with a TRBC-specific oligonucleotide serving as the primer. Following uracil-DNA glycosylase treatment, all cDNA underwent a first 18-cycle PCR with the universal primers M1SS and BC2_uni_R. The paper's data handling went like this. For normalization, 1 million high-quality reads were randomly selected from each sample, with every read carrying a distinct molecular identifier. Instead of being binned into consensus sequences, reads that shared molecular identifiers were thrown out. MiTCR, run with a Q25 quality threshold and the strictest error-elimination algorithm, handled CDR3 identification, clonotype clustering and error correction. A nonparametric unseen species model using Euler transformation provided a lower-bound estimate of total TCR beta diversity. The raw public data were reprocessed by TCRdb itself: fastp quality trimming at Q25, MiXCR clonotype calling, in-frame beta chains only. Rows are combined by CDR3 protein, so each entry shows the most common genes and DNA. TCRdb's processing, not the study's, gives the V and J calls here. A total of hundreds of thousands of distinct CDR3 sequences appear in this sample, about half of them only once. The top ten constitute 50% to 65% of the sample.

What the authors observed across the whole study: Because donor CMV infection status was unknown, age-related changes in expanded clonotypes were potentially confounded. Estimates of total diversity based on one million sequenced T cells were considered lower bounds and underestimates. As age increased, observed TCR beta diversity per million T cells dropped in a roughly linear way, and a significant reduction was already evident by age about 36. The percentage of naive T cells measured by flow cytometry correlated strongly with observed TCR beta diversity. Bulk unsorted PBMC profiling prevented conclusive comparison of naive and antigen-experienced compartments. The long-lived group showed more naive CD4+ T cells, fewer expanded clones and increased TCR diversity than the aged group, suggesting age selection.

The rearranged segments are TRBV6-5 and TRBJ2-3; possibly the D gene is TRBD1, per 6 matching bases. The sequence was obtained from a man in his 60s in good health. The sequenced sample was blood. The DNA reads as follows: TGTGCCACCGCGCCTAATCCAGGGGCACAAGATACGCAGTATTTT. This translates into CATAPNPGAQDTQYF.